The 29 T cell receptor beta chains in this list originate from one sample, sequenced in a study of cytomegalovirus exposure and HLA in healthy donors. It was with 60 Vbeta and 13 Jbeta primers that the PCR ran. Profiled with immunoSEQ multiplex PCR; TCRdb holds only in-frame clones, not every one. The sample yields some 140,000 clones, 79% seen once. Sequencing was performed on PBMCs. These receptors were collected from a man aged 25-45 years in good health and CMV-seropositive.

The chain combines TRBV6-5 with TRBJ1-4; TRBD1 might be the D (5 bases). The CDR3 consists of 12 residues. The germline V gene encodes CDR1 MNHEY and CDR2 SVGAGI. The V and J ends lost 4 bases and 17 bases respectively, with 17 bases between them. CDR3: CASSSPKGRAFF. CDR3 coding DNA: TGTGCCAGCAGTTCCCCGAAGGGGAGGGCCTTTTTT.

This chain connects TRBV6-1 to TRBJ2-7; TRBD1 aligns across 7 bases. The germline gives CDR1 MNHNS, CDR2 SASEGT. Trimming at V came to 7 bases and at J to 1 base, leaving 7 bases not matched to a gene. The CDR3 runs 14 residues. CDR3 bases: TGTGCCAGCACCGAGGACAGGTCATCCTACGAGCAGTACTTC. Its protein is CASTEDRSSYEQYF.

The V and J genes are TRBV27 and TRBJ2-1, with 12 bases aligning to TRBD2. J lost 9 bases, V lost 2 bases, and 8 bases had no gene match. The CDR3 contains 16 residues. CDR1 and CDR2 (germline): MNHEY, SMNVEV (reference sequence). The CDR3 DNA is TGTGCCAGCAGTTTAGGGAGCGCTAGCGGGAGGGGTGAGCAGTTCTTC. Translating it yields CASSLGSASGRGEQFF.

The V call is TRBV7-2, the J call TRBJ2-4; 7 nucleotides match TRBD2. The germline V gene has CDR1 SGHTA and CDR2 FQGNSA. Trimming took 2 bases from V and 1 from J; bases not matched to a gene: 5. The CDR3 sequence is 16 residues long. The CDR3 nucleotides read TGTGCCAGCAGCTTATTCGGGGGGTGGGCCAAAAACATTCAGTACTTC. Its translation is CASSLFGGWAKNIQYF.

The V gene is TRBV27, the J gene TRBJ1-4, with TRBD1 matching 9 bases. Germline V gene sequence: CDR1 MNHEY, CDR2 SMNVEV (reference sequence). With V trimmed by 5 bases and J by 8 bases, 6 bases remained unmatched. CDR3 length equals 14 residues. The CDR3 is CASSRQGDREKLFF. The CDR3, as DNA: TGTGCCAGCAGTCGACAGGGGGATAGGGAAAAACTGTTTTTT.

The CDR3 loop reads CASSSGGLEAFF. The CDR3 nucleotides read TGTGCCAGTAGTTCAGGTGGACTCGAAGCTTTCTTT. J is TRBJ1-1 and V is TRBV19; no clear D gene. The germline gives CDR1 LNHDA, CDR2 SQIVND (reference sequence). This CDR3 has 12 residues. V was clipped by 5 bases and J by 8 bases, with 12 bases between them.

This chain uses TRBV12-2 with TRBJ1-4. TRBV12-2 is termed a pseudogene. The CDR3 has 14 residues. The chain's CDR3 is CASRGTSTNEKLFF. The CDR3 nucleotides read TGTGCAAGTCGAGGGACTTCAACTAATGAAAAACTGTTTTTT.

The rearrangement links TRBV6-4 to TRBJ2-3; no firm D call. This CDR3 spans 14 amino acids. The V end lost 4 bases, the J end lost 3 bases, and 11 bases lay between the germline ends. Germline V CDR1 and CDR2: MRHNA, SNTAGT. For the CDR3, the DNA is TGTGCCAGCAGTGGTGCAGGAAATACAGATACGCAGTATTTT. Residues: CASSGAGNTDTQYF.

The chain uses TRBV19 and TRBJ2-2; TRBD1 might be the D (6 bases). Germline V gene data show CDR1 as LNHDA and CDR2 as SQIVND (reference sequence). V lost 1 base, J lost 5 bases, and 11 bases lay in between. There are 15 residues in the CDR3. The CDR3 DNA reads as TGTGCCAGTAGTATAGGGGGGACAAGGACCGGGGAGCTGTTTTTT. Translated: CASSIGGTRTGELFF. Full variable domain (remainder filled in from reference TRBV19 and TRBJ2-2): DGGITQSPKYLFRKEGQNVTLSCEQNLNHDAMYWYRQDPGQGLRLIYYSQIVNDFQKGDIAEGYSVSREKKESFPLTVTSAQKNPTAFYLCASSIGGTRTGELFFGEGSRLTVL.

This clone has only a few counts. The chain recombines TRBV28 with TRBJ2-3; TRBD2 matches 7 bases. CDR3 size: 16 residues. Trimming cost V 6 bases and J 5 bases; bases outside gene matches: 14. Germline CDR1 reads MDHEN; CDR2 reads SYDVKM. The chain's CDR3 is CASSRQGAGEQDTQYF. CDR3 sequence (DNA): TGTGCCAGCAGCCGTCAGGGTGCGGGAGAACAAGATACGCAGTATTTT. Drawing the rest from reference TRBV28 and TRBJ2-3, the complete variable domain is DVKVTQSSRYLVKRTGEKVFLECVQDMDHENMFWYRQDPGLGLRLIYFSYDVKMKEKGDIPEGYSVSREKKERFSLILESASTNQTSMYLCASSRQGAGEQDTQYFGPGTRLTVL.

The chain employs TRBV10-3 and TRBJ1-6, with TRBD1 identical over 7 bases. The CDR3 totals 13 residues. Losses at the gene ends were 8 bases for V and 8 bases for J; bases not matched to a gene: 6. Germline V gene lookup returns CDR1 ENHRY and CDR2 SYGVKD. This CDR3 is CAIAQGTDSPLHF. CDR3 coding DNA: TGTGCCATCGCACAGGGGACAGATTCACCCCTCCACTTT.

Note on this clone: This specimen includes other DNA sequences encoding the same CDR3. The rearrangement links TRBV4-2 to TRBJ1-1; 7 nucleotides align to TRBD1. J gave up 2 bases and V 0 bases, and 3 bases lay outside the gene matches. This CDR3 has 15 amino acids. CDR1 and CDR2 (germline): LGHNA, YNFKEQ. The CDR3 bases are TGTGCCAGCAGCCAAGAATCAGGGGGAAACACTGAAGCTTTCTTT. Amino acid sequence: CASSQESGGNTEAFF.

The V call is TRBV12-5, the J call TRBJ2-5, with TRBD1 as a possible D gene (6 bases). CDR1 is LGHNT, CDR2 FRNRAP, per germline. The CDR3 spans 12 residues. V dropped 6 bases and J dropped 3 bases, with 8 bases sitting between them. Written as DNA, the CDR3 is TGTGCTAGTGGATACAGGGAAGAGACCCAGTACTTC. This translates into CASGYREETQYF.

On this clone itself: Compared with germline, one end of the junction differs, possibly owing to a read error. The CDR3 here is CASTLTGAGANVLTF. CDR3 nucleotide sequence: TGTGCCAGCACCTTGACAGGGGCTGGGGCCAACGTCCTGACTTTC. This chain connects TRBV5-4 to TRBJ2-6, with 8 bases that match TRBD1. Per germline, CDR1 SGHNT and CDR2 YYREEE (reference sequence). The CDR3 covers 15 residues.

V gene TRBV7-2 combines with J gene TRBJ1-1; D not certain. CDR1 is SGHTA, CDR2 FQGNSA, per germline. This CDR3 has 13 residues. V gave up 5 bases and J gave up 1 base, with 8 bases separating them. Here the CDR3 reads CASSAQRNTEAFF. CDR3 in DNA: TGTGCCAGCAGCGCACAGAGGAACACTGAAGCTTTCTTT.

This clone was found once. The chain joins TRBV20-1 to TRBJ2-7; no definite D call. Trimming took off 3 bases at V and 5 bases at J, with 8 bases between the two ends. CDR3 length: 11 amino acids. The germline V gene encodes CDR1 DFQATT and CDR2 SNEGSKA (reference sequence). DNA for the CDR3: TGCAGTGCTAGGTCGAGGAACGAGCAGTACTTC. Amino acids: CSARSRNEQYF.

This chain joins TRBV7-6 and TRBJ2-1; D may be TRBD2 (6 bases). This CDR3 contains 16 residues. V was clipped by 5 bases and J by 7 bases, with 21 bases between them. Germline lookup yields CDR1 SGHVS and CDR2 FNYEAQ. This CDR3 is CASSPNPPTSSNEQFF. In DNA, the CDR3 is TGTGCCAGCAGCCCCAATCCCCCGACTAGTTCAAATGAGCAGTTCTTC.

In regard to this clone: Additional DNA sequences in this sample encode the identical CDR3. This chain connects TRBV7-2 to TRBJ2-7, with D possibly being TRBD1 (6 bases). The CDR3 consists of 13 residues. In germline, CDR1 is SGHTA, CDR2 FQGNSA. Trimming shortened V by 1 base and J by 4 bases, and 8 bases separated the two germline ends. The CDR3 region is CASSLGTEYEQYF. The CDR3 nucleotides read TGTGCCAGCAGCTTAGGGACAGAATACGAGCAGTACTTC.

The chain is built from TRBV7-8 and TRBJ1-1; no definite D call. This CDR3 has 14 amino acids. V lost 1 base and J 3 bases, leaving 9 bases between the germline ends. Per the germline V gene, CDR1 is SGHVS and CDR2 is FQNEAQ. The CDR3 loop is CASSLGELYTEAFF. As DNA, the CDR3 is TGTGCCAGCAGCTTAGGGGAGTTATACACTGAAGCTTTCTTT.

This chain connects TRBV29-1 to TRBJ2-1, with 12 nucleotides matching TRBD2. The CDR3 has 15 amino acids. V was clipped by 7 bases and J by 6 bases; unmatched bases: 10. Looked up from germline, CDR1 is SQVTM and CDR2 is ANQGSEA. The CDR3, as DNA: TGCAGCGCCCGAACAGGACTAGCGGGGTCCAATGAGCAGTTCTTC. Protein product: CSARTGLAGSNEQFF.

This chain joins TRBV6-5 and TRBJ2-3, with D maybe TRBD1 (5 bases). Per germline, CDR1 MNHEY and CDR2 SVGAGI. V was pared by 2 bases and J by 0 bases, with 9 bases between. The CDR3 has 15 residues. CDR3 amino acids: CASSYRGTSTDTQYF. For the CDR3, the DNA is TGTGCCAGCAGTTACAGGGGAACTAGCACAGATACGCAGTATTTT.

This clone has only one observation. CDR3 sequence: CSVEDPDRVDQPQHF. The DNA of the CDR3 is TGCAGCGTTGAAGACCCGGACAGGGTGGATCAGCCCCAGCATTTT. J is TRBJ1-5 and V is TRBV29-1, with TRBD1 matching 8 bases. The V segment lost 0 bases and the J segment 5 bases; nucleotides outside the gene matches: 6. The CDR3 sequence is 15 residues long. Germline loops: CDR1 SQVTM, CDR2 ANQGSEA.

The chain is built from TRBV7-6 and TRBJ2-5; 10 bases fit TRBD2. The CDR3 sequence is 16 residues long. The V segment lost 3 bases and the J segment 0 bases; nucleotides outside the gene matches: 4. Germline assignment: CDR1 SGHVS and CDR2 FNYEAQ. CDR3 protein: CASSLASGGNQETQYF. CDR3 DNA: TGTGCCAGCAGCTTGGCTAGCGGGGGAAACCAAGAGACCCAGTACTTC. The whole variable domain, filled in from reference TRBV7-6 and TRBJ2-5, reads GAGVSQSPRYKVTKRGQDVALRCDPISGHVSLYWYRQALGQGPEFLTYFNYEAQQDKSGLPNDRFSAERPEGSISTLTIQRTEQRDSAMYRCASSLASGGNQETQYFGPGTRLLVL.

The chain links TRBV23-1 to TRBJ2-3, with 11 bases matching TRBD1. TRBV23-1 falls under the ORF class, with uncertain function. CDR3 length equals 17 residues. The V and J ends lost 9 bases and 6 bases, in that order; junction bases with no gene match: 17. The CDR3 is CASRYPGTGGITDTQYF. In DNA, the CDR3 is TGCGCCAGTCGTTACCCCGGGACAGGGGGGATTACGGATACGCAGTATTTT.

Here the CDR3 reads CASRADNWGDGYTF. The DNA for the CDR3 is TGCGCCAGCAGGGCCGACAACTGGGGGGACGGCTACACCTTC. The gene calls are TRBV4-1 and TRBJ1-2; possibly TRBD1 for D (5 bases). Trimming left V 6 bases short and J 8 bases short, with 19 bases between. This CDR3 is built from 14 residues. Per the germline V gene, CDR1 is MGHRA and CDR2 is YSYEKL.

There are a few counts of this clone. The rearrangement links TRBV7-3 to TRBJ2-2, with 7 bases identical to TRBD2. Germline V gene sequence: CDR1 SGHTA, CDR2 FQGTGA. With 4 bases clipped from V and 6 bases from J, the junction kept 5 bases outside the gene matches. The CDR3 is made up of 14 amino acids. The CDR3 DNA reads TGTGCCAGCAGCTCCTCTCGGGGGGCCGGGGAGCTGTTTTTT. Translation gives CASSSSRGAGELFF.

This chain joins TRBV15 and TRBJ1-5; 10 nucleotides agree with TRBD1. V shed 3 bases, J shed 0 bases, and the junction held 8 bases outside the gene matches. Germline CDR1 and CDR2: LNHNV and YYDKDF (reference sequence). This CDR3 contains 18 residues. The CDR3 sequence is CATSRGPGQGPSNQPQHF. The CDR3 DNA is TGTGCCACCAGCAGGGGCCCGGGACAGGGGCCTAGCAATCAGCCCCAGCATTTT.

The rearrangement uses TRBV19 and TRBJ1-1, with 11 bases identical to TRBD1. V lost 5 bases and J lost 7; bases outside the gene matches: 6. Germline V gene lookup returns CDR1 LNHDA and CDR2 SQIVND (reference sequence). The CDR3 length is 14 residues. The CDR3 spells CASSVGQGVNEAFF. DNA for the CDR3: TGTGCCAGTAGTGTGGGACAGGGGGTCAATGAAGCTTTCTTT. Looking up the rest from reference TRBV19 and TRBJ1-1 gives the full variable domain: DGGITQSPKYLFRKEGQNVTLSCEQNLNHDAMYWYRQDPGQGLRLIYYSQIVNDFQKGDIAEGYSVSREKKESFPLTVTSAQKNPTAFYLCASSVGQGVNEAFFGQGTRLTVV.

This chain connects TRBV30 to TRBJ2-2; 7 nucleotides agree with TRBD1. CDR1 and CDR2 (germline): GTSNPN, SVGIG (reference sequence). V lost 2 bases and J lost 2; bases outside the gene matches: 5. This CDR3 is 15 amino acids long. In nucleotides, the CDR3 is TGTGCCTGGAGTCTAGGGGGCCGAAACACCGGGGAGCTGTTTTTT. This translates into CAWSLGGRNTGELFF.